This TCR beta chain was observed in a study of T cell clonality in common variable immunodeficiency. TCRdb's copy holds only in-frame clones and misses some; the assay was immunoSEQ multiplex PCR. In total the sample includes 25,000 to 30,000 clones, none of them seen once. This clone was counted ten times or more. Its antigen remains unknown. Read sequence stops 3 residues before the CDR3 end, and the germline J gene provides the missing end. The CDR3 is made up of 17 amino acids. Trimming took 1 base from V and 6 from J, leaving 18 bases between them. Germline CDR1 is LGHNA and CDR2 is YNFKEQ. Study-level points and caveats: Shared TCRbeta clones were fewer between CVID subjects than controls. Reportedly, TCR beta sequences from common variable immunodeficiency showed fewer deletions and N-nucleotide insertions.

The J gene is TRBJ1-4, the V gene TRBV4-2; TRBD1 might be the D (5 bases). Material: peripheral blood mononuclear cells. This TCR was recovered from a human donor with common variable immunodeficiency. The sequenced part of the CDR3 DNA is TGTGCCAGCAGCCAAGTTTGGGGCGGCGGAAGGGATGAAAAA. Its protein is CASSQVWGGGRDEK. The whole CDR3 reads CASSQVWGGGRDEKLFF.